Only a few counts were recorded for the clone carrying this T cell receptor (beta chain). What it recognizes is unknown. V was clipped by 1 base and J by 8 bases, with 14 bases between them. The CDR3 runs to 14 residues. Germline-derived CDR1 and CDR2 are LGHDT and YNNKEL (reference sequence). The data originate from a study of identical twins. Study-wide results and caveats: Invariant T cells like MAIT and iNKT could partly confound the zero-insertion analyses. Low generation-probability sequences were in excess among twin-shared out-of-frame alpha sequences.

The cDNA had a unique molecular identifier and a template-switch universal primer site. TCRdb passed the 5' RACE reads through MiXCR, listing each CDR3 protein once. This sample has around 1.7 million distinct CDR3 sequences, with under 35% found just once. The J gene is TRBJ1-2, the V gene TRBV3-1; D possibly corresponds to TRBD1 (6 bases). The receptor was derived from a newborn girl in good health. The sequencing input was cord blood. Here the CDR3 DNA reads TGTGCCAGCAGCCAAGTCGGGGGCACTAGCGGCTACACCTTC. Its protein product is CASSQVGGTSGYTF.